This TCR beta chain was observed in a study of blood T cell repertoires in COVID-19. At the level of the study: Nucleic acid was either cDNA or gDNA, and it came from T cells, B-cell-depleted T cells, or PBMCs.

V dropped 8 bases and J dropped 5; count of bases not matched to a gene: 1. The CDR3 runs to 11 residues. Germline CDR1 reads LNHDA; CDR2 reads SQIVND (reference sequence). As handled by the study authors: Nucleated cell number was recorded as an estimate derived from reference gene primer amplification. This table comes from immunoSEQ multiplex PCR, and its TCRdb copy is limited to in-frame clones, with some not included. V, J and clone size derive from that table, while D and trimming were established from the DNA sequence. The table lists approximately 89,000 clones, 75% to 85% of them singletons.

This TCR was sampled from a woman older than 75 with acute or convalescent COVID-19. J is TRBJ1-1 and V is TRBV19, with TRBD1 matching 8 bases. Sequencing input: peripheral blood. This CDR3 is CASDRGTEAFF. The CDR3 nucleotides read TGTGCCAGTGACAGGGGTACTGAAGCTTTCTTT.